These T cell receptor beta chains were read from a single sample in a study of early T cells in non-severe SARS-CoV-2 infection. TCRdb redid the calling of the 5' RACE reads with MiXCR, one entry per CDR3 protein. The data show tens of thousands of distinct CDR3 sequences, 4.5% to 7% seen once. Sequencing was performed on whole blood. Receptor source: an adult who was a healthcare worker with PCR-confirmed SARS-CoV-2 infection or an uninfected control (not recorded which). Each CDR3 is given with its conserved first and last residue. D genes are given only for firm matches. The size entry is marked missing in some rows and otherwise reads once, few, many or a size class.

V gene: TRBV24-1
clone size: few
J gene: TRBJ2-7
D gene: .
CDR3 DNA: TGTGCCAGAACCTACGAGCAGTACTTC
CDR3 protein: CARTYEQYF

V gene: TRBV5-5
clone size: few
J gene: TRBJ1-4
D gene: TRBD1
CDR3 DNA: TGTGCCAGCAGCCGACAGGGAACAACTAATGAAAAACTGTTTTTT
CDR3 protein: CASSRQGTTNEKLFF

V gene: TRBV6-5
clone size: many
J gene: TRBJ2-5
D gene: TRBD2
CDR3 DNA: TGTGCCAGCAGTAAACGGGGACTAGCGGGAGAAGAGACCCAGTACTTC
CDR3 protein: CASSKRGLAGEETQYF

V gene: TRBV2
clone size: many
J gene: TRBJ1-6
D gene: TRBD1
CDR3 DNA: TGTGCCAGCAGGGGGGACAGGGTCAATTCACCCCTCCACTTT
CDR3 protein: CASRGDRVNSPLHF

V gene: TRBV5-5
clone size: many
J gene: TRBJ2-2
D gene: .
CDR3 DNA: TGTGCCAGCAGCTTGTATCCAGGGAGAACCGGGGAGCTGTTTTTT
CDR3 protein: CASSLYPGRTGELFF

V gene: TRBV30
clone size: .
J gene: TRBJ2-2
D gene: .
CDR3 DNA: TGTGCCCGCAGGGAAGTCGGCGGGGAGCTGTTTTTT
CDR3 protein: CARREVGGELFF

V gene: TRBV27
clone size: few
J gene: TRBJ2-7
D gene: TRBD2
CDR3 DNA: TGTGCCAGCAGTTTATTCACTAGCGGCCGGGGCGAGCAGTACTTC
CDR3 protein: CASSLFTSGRGEQYF

V gene: TRBV3-1
clone size: .
J gene: TRBJ2-2
D gene: TRBD2
CDR3 DNA: TGTGCCAGCAGGCCTTCGACTAGCGGGAAGGTCGGGGAGCTGTTTTTT
CDR3 protein: CASRPSTSGKVGELFF

V gene: TRBV2
clone size: many
J gene: TRBJ1-5
D gene: .
CDR3 DNA: TGTGCCAGCCGTCCGGGAATCAATCAGCCCCAGCATTTT
CDR3 protein: CASRPGINQPQHF

V gene: TRBV27
clone size: .
J gene: TRBJ1-5
D gene: .
CDR3 DNA: TGTGCCAGCCTACCTGCAGGGCCTAGCAATCAGCCCCAGCATTTT
CDR3 protein: CASLPAGPSNQPQHF

V gene: TRBV20-1
clone size: .
J gene: TRBJ2-3
D gene: .
CDR3 DNA: TGCAGTGCTAGCGGGAGAGATACGCAGTATTTT
CDR3 protein: CSASGRDTQYF

V gene: TRBV7-6
clone size: many
J gene: TRBJ2-5
D gene: .
CDR3 DNA: TGTGCCAGCAGCTTAGCCCAAGAGACCCAGTACTTC
CDR3 protein: CASSLAQETQYF

V gene: TRBV5-1
clone size: many
J gene: TRBJ2-1
D gene: TRBD2
CDR3 DNA: TGCGCCAGCAGCGGAGCGGGAGCGTGGAATGAGCAGTTCTTC
CDR3 protein: CASSGAGAWNEQFF

V gene: TRBV28
clone size: many
J gene: TRBJ1-1
D gene: .
CDR3 DNA: TGTGCCAGCAGTCTCCTCGGACGGGAGGCTACTGAAGCTTTCTTT
CDR3 protein: CASSLLGREATEAFF

V gene: TRBV10-3
clone size: .
J gene: TRBJ2-7
D gene: TRBD1
CDR3 DNA: TGTGCCATCAGGCCCGGGACAGGGGTATACGAGCAGTACTTC
CDR3 protein: CAIRPGTGVYEQYF

V gene: TRBV5-1
clone size: few
J gene: TRBJ2-5
D gene: .
CDR3 DNA: TGCGCCAGCAGCTACCAGGCGTCAGAGACCCAGTACTTC
CDR3 protein: CASSYQASETQYF

V gene: TRBV27
clone size: many
J gene: TRBJ2-6
D gene: .
CDR3 DNA: TGTGCCAGCAGTTTCTCCGGGACCGCTGGGGCCAACGTCCTGACTTTC
CDR3 protein: CASSFSGTAGANVLTF

V gene: TRBV12-3/TRBV12-4
clone size: many
J gene: TRBJ2-1
D gene: TRBD2
CDR3 DNA: TGTGCCACCACACGGGGGGGGCAGGTCGAGCAGTTCTTC
CDR3 protein: CATTRGGQVEQFF

V gene: TRBV4-1
clone size: few
J gene: TRBJ2-2
D gene: .
CDR3 DNA: TGCGCCAGCAGCCAAGAAGGTAGCGCCGGGGAGCTGTTTTTT
CDR3 protein: CASSQEGSAGELFF

V gene: TRBV27
clone size: few
J gene: TRBJ1-2
D gene: TRBD1
CDR3 DNA: TGTGCCAGCAGTTTATCGGTTGCAGGGACAGACTATGGCTACACCTTC
CDR3 protein: CASSLSVAGTDYGYTF

V gene: TRBV3-1
clone size: few
J gene: TRBJ2-1
D gene: TRBD2
CDR3 DNA: TGTGCCAGCAGCCAGGGACTAGCGGGAGGAGAGCAGTTCTTC
CDR3 protein: CASSQGLAGGEQFF

V gene: TRBV21-1
clone size: many
J gene: TRBJ2-7
D gene: .
CDR3 DNA: TGTGCCAGCAGCATCATAGCGGGAGGGAGCTCCTACGAGCAGTACTTC
CDR3 protein: CASSIIAGGSSYEQYF

V gene: TRBV5-4
clone size: few
J gene: TRBJ2-2
D gene: .
CDR3 DNA: TGTGCCAGCAGCTGGAGGGGCGACACCGGGGAGCTGTTTTTT
CDR3 protein: CASSWRGDTGELFF

V gene: TRBV5-1
clone size: many
J gene: TRBJ2-2
D gene: .
CDR3 DNA: TGCGCCAGCAGCTTTCAGAAGAACACCGGGGAGCTGTTTTTT
CDR3 protein: CASSFQKNTGELFF

V gene: TRBV11-2
clone size: many
J gene: TRBJ1-6
D gene: .
CDR3 DNA: TGTGCCAGCAGAAGGTTTGGAGACAGGCACATTTCACCCCTCCACTTT
CDR3 protein: CASRRFGDRHISPLHF

V gene: TRBV6-1
clone size: .
J gene: TRBJ1-6
D gene: .
CDR3 DNA: TGTGCCAGCAGATCGGGACCATCGAACCTTAATTCACCCCTCCACTTT
CDR3 protein: CASRSGPSNLNSPLHF

V gene: TRBV19
clone size: many
J gene: TRBJ1-5
D gene: TRBD1
CDR3 DNA: TGTGCCAGTGGGGACAGGGGGCTTCAGCCCCAGCATTTT
CDR3 protein: CASGDRGLQPQHF

V gene: TRBV4-1
clone size: many
J gene: TRBJ2-1
D gene: .
CDR3 DNA: TGCGCCAGCAGCCAAGATCCGCAGGGGCATTCCTACGATGAGCAGTTCTTC
CDR3 protein: CASSQDPQGHSYDEQFF

V gene: TRBV20-1
clone size: .
J gene: TRBJ2-3
D gene: TRBD2
CDR3 DNA: TGCAGTGCTAAAAATCTAGCGGGAGGCTCAGATACGCAGTATTTT
CDR3 protein: CSAKNLAGGSDTQYF

V gene: TRBV1
clone size: few
J gene: TRBJ2-4
D gene: .
CDR3 DNA: TGCACCAGCGTCGGAATACCCCACGGAGCCAAAAACATTCAGTACTTC
CDR3 protein: CTSVGIPHGAKNIQYF

V gene: TRBV5-1
clone size: many
J gene: TRBJ2-7
D gene: .
CDR3 DNA: TGCGCCAGCAGCTTGGCCCCGGATCCCAGGAGCTCCTACGAGCAGTACTTC
CDR3 protein: CASSLAPDPRSSYEQYF

V gene: TRBV20-1
clone size: .
J gene: TRBJ2-7
D gene: TRBD2
CDR3 DNA: TGCAGTGCTTATGGGACTAGCGGAGGCTACGAGCAGTACTTC
CDR3 protein: CSAYGTSGGYEQYF

V gene: TRBV10-3
clone size: .
J gene: TRBJ1-2
D gene: .
CDR3 DNA: TGTGCCATCAGTGTCAATCTTCAGGGACCGGGGAGAGGCTACACCTTC
CDR3 protein: CAISVNLQGPGRGYTF

V gene: TRBV2
clone size: .
J gene: TRBJ1-5
D gene: .
CDR3 DNA: TGTGCCAGCAGTGAGCAGTACGGTCAGCCCCAGCATTTT
CDR3 protein: CASSEQYGQPQHF

V gene: TRBV12-3/TRBV12-4
clone size: many
J gene: TRBJ2-4
D gene: .
CDR3 DNA: TGTGCCAGCAGTTTAGGGGGGGAAAACATTCAGTACTTC
CDR3 protein: CASSLGGENIQYF

V gene: TRBV3-1
clone size: few
J gene: TRBJ2-1
D gene: TRBD2
CDR3 DNA: TGTGCCAGCAGCCAAGGTCCGACTAGCGCCAATGAGCAGTTCTTC
CDR3 protein: CASSQGPTSANEQFF

V gene: TRBV3-1
clone size: many
J gene: TRBJ1-4
D gene: .
CDR3 DNA: TGTGCCAGCAGCGGAGGGGGTTTCGGCTCTGAAAAACTGTTTTTT
CDR3 protein: CASSGGGFGSEKLFF

V gene: TRBV6-6
clone size: few
J gene: TRBJ2-5
D gene: TRBD2
CDR3 DNA: TGTGCCAGCAGCCCCACCGGGACTAGGGGAGAGACCCAGTACTTC
CDR3 protein: CASSPTGTRGETQYF

V gene: TRBV27
clone size: .
J gene: TRBJ2-7
D gene: .
CDR3 DNA: TGTGCCAGCAGGGGGGGCAGCGGGAACTACGAGCAGTACTTC
CDR3 protein: CASRGGSGNYEQYF

V gene: TRBV20-1
clone size: many
J gene: TRBJ1-2
D gene: .
CDR3 DNA: TGCAGTGCTCTACTCCGGGACATATATGGCTACACCTTC
CDR3 protein: CSALLRDIYGYTF

V gene: TRBV7-3
clone size: few
J gene: TRBJ2-1
D gene: TRBD2
CDR3 DNA: TGTGCCAGCAGCTTAACTAGCGGGGTTAACAATGAGCAGTTCTTC
CDR3 protein: CASSLTSGVNNEQFF

V gene: TRBV9
clone size: .
J gene: TRBJ2-3
D gene: .
CDR3 DNA: TGTGCCAGCAGCGTAGGACCCCCCAGTGGAGATACGCAGTATTTT
CDR3 protein: CASSVGPPSGDTQYF